Detailed here is one T cell receptor beta chain. Its antigen is currently not known. Per-base qualities were not stored, and no clone one base away is much larger. This record comes from a study of blood T cell repertoires in COVID-19 (dated by TCRdb to 2020 to 2022). A note on the overall study: The collaborator samples originated in the United States, Italy and Spain and spanned the acute and convalescent phases of COVID-19. The samples were drawn from two sources: the first 160 participants of the ongoing ImmuneRACE study, and 950 to 1,500 subjects contributed by 6 global collaborators. The sample metadata nearly always contained a de-identified subject ID, COVID-19 status, age in years and sex. Where available, HLA class I and class II types were obtained from metadata supplied by the sample provider rather than from assay-based typing. The prospective study material was composed of cDNA or gDNA derived from T cells, B-cell-depleted T cells, or PBMCs. The dataset comprised deeply sampled blood TCRbeta repertoires from subjects exposed to, actively infected with, or recovered from COVID-19. The repertoires were made available in a free public database intended to serve as a resource for research on the immune response to SARS-CoV-2.

Beyond this particular receptor, the publication reports: How much clinical and demographic metadata was included differed by source and by participant, and the metadata was provided uncurated.

The CDR3 starts with the cysteine, ends with the phenylalanine, and has 14 residues. Only the CDR3 portion is preserved as DNA: 42 bases, with reading frame beginning at the first base. Based on the germline V gene, the CDR1 and CDR2 sequences are LGHNA and YNFKEQ. V has 0 bases trimmed and J has 11 bases trimmed; junction bases matching no gene number 10. TCRbeta CDR3 regions were amplified from genomic DNA by means of the immunoSEQ Assay, a bias-controlled multiplex PCR. In the source study's methods: The number of nucleated cells in each sample was estimated from the amplification of reference gene primers within the assay. To quantify the absolute abundance of each unique TCRbeta CDR3 rearrangement, sequence reads were collapsed and filtered. For each sample, productive Simpson clonality was calculated as the square root of Simpson's diversity index over productive rearrangements. TCRdb carries this immuneACCESS record with in-frame sequences only. Its versions omit some clonotypes, under half of them owing to an unresolved V gene in the studies checked, with the rest unexplained. The V and J calls and clone size come from that table; D and trimming were worked out from the DNA. This sample gives approximately 250,000 clones in total; about 88% of them show up just once. The ten largest make up almost 2% of the sample.

Each collaborating institution followed its own protocols to collect whole blood in K2EDTA tubes. Collaborator samples were shipped for TCRbeta analysis as frozen whole blood, isolated PBMCs, or DNA extracted from either sample type. The sequenced sample consisted of peripheral blood. The TCR was taken from a man aged 30 to 39 with active or convalescent COVID-19. This sequence uses TRBV4-2 and TRBJ2-7; the central 7 bases match TRBD2. This receptor carries the CDR3 CASSQDRDYPLKYF. The bases read TGTGCCAGCAGCCAAGACCGGGACTACCCGTTAAAGTACTTC.